Listed below are T cell receptor beta chains from one sample, sequenced in a study of patients and donors after allogeneic stem cell transplantation. TCRdb processed the RT-PCR reads anew with MiXCR; each CDR3 protein has one entry. This table has about a million distinct CDR3 sequences, 15% to 20% appearing once. The specimen was blood, either unsorted or a sorted T cell fraction (not recorded which). These receptors were obtained from a human donor who was either an allogeneic HSCT recipient or a stem cell or donor lymphocyte infusion donor (not recorded which). It is not recorded whose cells these are; they may come from a transplant donor. Both conserved end residues are part of each CDR3. Fields, in order: CDR3 length, J gene, clone size, V gene, D gene, CDR3 protein, CDR3 DNA. The D gene is left open where the match is weak. Clone size appears in some rows only: once, few, many, or a class for an expanded clone.

cdr3_length: 16
j_call: TRBJ2-3
clone_size: few
v_call: TRBV5-1
d_call: TRBD2
cdr3_aa: CASSWRETLGEDTQYF
cdr3_nt: TGCGCCAGCAGCTGGCGGGAGACCCTCGGGGAAGATACGCAGTATTTT

cdr3_length: 14
j_call: TRBJ1-1
clone_size: -
v_call: TRBV20-1
d_call: -
cdr3_aa: CSARDLLGGTEAFF
cdr3_nt: TGCAGTGCTAGAGATCTCTTAGGGGGGACTGAAGCTTTCTTT

cdr3_length: 15
j_call: TRBJ2-7
clone_size: -
v_call: TRBV27
d_call: -
cdr3_aa: CASSPRQGGSHEQYF
cdr3_nt: TGTGCCAGCAGTCCTCGACAGGGAGGAAGCCACGAGCAGTACTTC

cdr3_length: 12
j_call: TRBJ1-1
clone_size: -
v_call: TRBV7-2
d_call: -
cdr3_aa: CASSATVTEAFF
cdr3_nt: TGTGCCAGCAGCGCGACAGTCACTGAAGCTTTCTTT

cdr3_length: 14
j_call: TRBJ2-1
clone_size: -
v_call: TRBV7-3
d_call: TRBD2
cdr3_aa: CASSLYSGGGEQFF
cdr3_nt: TGTGCCAGCAGCTTATACAGCGGGGGGGGAGAGCAGTTCTTC

cdr3_length: 13
j_call: TRBJ1-5
clone_size: many
v_call: TRBV10-3
d_call: -
cdr3_aa: CASAGTGNQPQHF
cdr3_nt: TGTGCCAGTGCCGGGACGGGCAATCAGCCCCAGCATTTT

cdr3_length: 13
j_call: TRBJ1-5
clone_size: -
v_call: TRBV5-1
d_call: -
cdr3_aa: CASSSRAGQPQHF
cdr3_nt: TGCGCCAGCAGCTCCAGGGCAGGACAGCCCCAGCATTTT

cdr3_length: 15
j_call: TRBJ1-3
clone_size: -
v_call: TRBV19
d_call: -
cdr3_aa: CASSISTLGGNTIYF
cdr3_nt: TGTGCCAGTAGTATTTCAACGCTAGGTGGAAACACCATATATTTT

cdr3_length: 16
j_call: TRBJ2-1
clone_size: -
v_call: TRBV5-6
d_call: -
cdr3_aa: CASSPPDRNSYNEQFF
cdr3_nt: TGTGCCAGCAGCCCTCCCGACAGGAACTCCTACAATGAGCAGTTCTTC

cdr3_length: 13
j_call: TRBJ1-1
clone_size: few
v_call: TRBV5-1
d_call: -
cdr3_aa: CASSEQVTTEAFF
cdr3_nt: TGCGCCAGCAGCGAACAGGTGACCACTGAAGCTTTCTTT

cdr3_length: 15
j_call: TRBJ1-5
clone_size: -
v_call: TRBV5-8
d_call: -
cdr3_aa: CASSRGWGARQPQHF
cdr3_nt: TGTGCCAGCAGCCGTGGATGGGGGGCAAGACAGCCCCAGCATTTT

cdr3_length: 12
j_call: TRBJ2-5
clone_size: few
v_call: TRBV6-6
d_call: -
cdr3_aa: CASRPNQETQYF
cdr3_nt: TGTGCCAGCAGGCCCAACCAAGAGACCCAGTACTTC

cdr3_length: 13
j_call: TRBJ2-5
clone_size: -
v_call: TRBV12-3/TRBV12-4
d_call: -
cdr3_aa: CASNEDSQETQYF
cdr3_nt: TGTGCCAGCAACGAGGACAGCCAAGAGACCCAGTACTTC

cdr3_length: 14
j_call: TRBJ2-3
clone_size: -
v_call: TRBV12-3/TRBV12-4
d_call: TRBD2
cdr3_aa: CAIISGSSPDTQYF
cdr3_nt: TGTGCCATCATTAGCGGGAGTTCTCCAGATACGCAGTATTTT

cdr3_length: 14
j_call: TRBJ2-1
clone_size: -
v_call: TRBV11-2
d_call: -
cdr3_aa: CASSLSDTYNEQFF
cdr3_nt: TGTGCCAGCAGCTTAAGTGACACATACAATGAGCAGTTCTTC

cdr3_length: 18
j_call: TRBJ2-2
clone_size: few
v_call: TRBV29-1
d_call: TRBD2
cdr3_aa: CSVDMWKSGTSNTGELFF
cdr3_nt: TGCAGCGTTGATATGTGGAAGAGCGGGACGTCGAACACCGGGGAGCTGTTTTTT

cdr3_length: 13
j_call: TRBJ2-1
clone_size: many
v_call: TRBV6-6
d_call: TRBD2
cdr3_aa: CASSPGLGPEQFF
cdr3_nt: TGTGCCAGCAGCCCCGGACTAGGGCCCGAGCAGTTCTTC

cdr3_length: 16
j_call: TRBJ2-5
clone_size: few
v_call: TRBV5-1
d_call: TRBD2
cdr3_aa: CASSLGTSSIKETQYF
cdr3_nt: TGCGCCAGCAGCCTGGGGACTAGCAGCATTAAAGAGACCCAGTACTTC

cdr3_length: 16
j_call: TRBJ2-3
clone_size: few
v_call: TRBV7-9
d_call: -
cdr3_aa: CASSLVAQGIADTQYF
cdr3_nt: TGTGCCAGCAGCTTAGTGGCACAGGGTATCGCAGATACGCAGTATTTT

cdr3_length: 15
j_call: TRBJ2-1
clone_size: -
v_call: TRBV5-4
d_call: -
cdr3_aa: CASSLDLGTHNEQFF
cdr3_nt: TGTGCCAGCAGCTTGGATCTGGGGACCCACAATGAGCAGTTCTTC

cdr3_length: 14
j_call: TRBJ2-7
clone_size: -
v_call: TRBV5-6
d_call: -
cdr3_aa: CASSYRTDLYEQYF
cdr3_nt: TGTGCCAGCAGCTACAGGACAGATCTCTACGAGCAGTACTTC

cdr3_length: 16
j_call: TRBJ2-7
clone_size: -
v_call: TRBV7-2
d_call: TRBD1
cdr3_aa: CASSLSTGALSYEQYF
cdr3_nt: TGTGCCAGCAGCTTATCGACAGGGGCGCTGAGTTACGAGCAGTACTTC

cdr3_length: 14
j_call: TRBJ1-5
clone_size: -
v_call: TRBV7-2
d_call: -
cdr3_aa: CASSRWGVNQPQHF
cdr3_nt: TGTGCCAGCAGCCGGTGGGGGGTCAATCAGCCCCAGCATTTT

cdr3_length: 15
j_call: TRBJ2-5
clone_size: many
v_call: TRBV20-1
d_call: -
cdr3_aa: CSARDLFRDQETQYF
cdr3_nt: TGCAGTGCTAGAGATCTCTTTAGGGACCAAGAGACCCAGTACTTC

cdr3_length: 15
j_call: TRBJ2-1
clone_size: -
v_call: TRBV12-3/TRBV12-4
d_call: TRBD2
cdr3_aa: CASSHRGGARNEQFF
cdr3_nt: TGTGCCAGCAGTCACCGGGGGGGGGCCAGGAATGAGCAGTTCTTC

cdr3_length: 15
j_call: TRBJ1-5
clone_size: -
v_call: TRBV6-1
d_call: -
cdr3_aa: CASSEVTYSNQPQHF
cdr3_nt: TGTGCCAGCAGTGAAGTTACATACAGCAATCAGCCCCAGCATTTT

cdr3_length: 14
j_call: TRBJ2-3
clone_size: once
v_call: TRBV6-1
d_call: TRBD2
cdr3_aa: CASTLAGGRDTQYF
cdr3_nt: TGTGCCAGCACGTTAGCGGGAGGGCGGGATACGCAGTATTTT

cdr3_length: 14
j_call: TRBJ2-7
clone_size: many
v_call: TRBV20-1
d_call: -
cdr3_aa: CSAREATRRYEQYF
cdr3_nt: TGCAGTGCTAGAGAGGCGACTAGAAGGTACGAGCAGTACTTC

cdr3_length: 14
j_call: TRBJ2-2
clone_size: many
v_call: TRBV5-1
d_call: -
cdr3_aa: CASSLSEDTGELFF
cdr3_nt: TGCGCCAGCAGCTTGAGTGAGGACACCGGGGAGCTGTTTTTT

cdr3_length: 16
j_call: TRBJ1-1
clone_size: -
v_call: TRBV30
d_call: -
cdr3_aa: CAWSHPRGARNTEAFF
cdr3_nt: TGTGCCTGGAGCCATCCGAGGGGGGCTCGGAACACTGAAGCTTTCTTT

cdr3_length: 12
j_call: TRBJ1-2
clone_size: many
v_call: TRBV12-3/TRBV12-4
d_call: -
cdr3_aa: CASSFNSYGYTF
cdr3_nt: TGTGCCAGCAGTTTTAACAGCTATGGCTACACCTTC

cdr3_length: 13
j_call: TRBJ2-7
clone_size: -
v_call: TRBV30
d_call: TRBD2
cdr3_aa: CASRTSGDYEQYF
cdr3_nt: TGTGCCTCGAGGACTAGCGGTGATTACGAGCAGTACTTC

cdr3_length: 16
j_call: TRBJ1-5
clone_size: many
v_call: TRBV12-3/TRBV12-4
d_call: -
cdr3_aa: CASSPPGQVTNQPQHF
cdr3_nt: TGTGCCAGCAGTCCACCGGGACAAGTGACGAATCAGCCCCAGCATTTT

cdr3_length: 14
j_call: TRBJ2-1
clone_size: few
v_call: TRBV19
d_call: -
cdr3_aa: CASSISTRGVEQFF
cdr3_nt: TGTGCCAGTAGTATCTCCACACGCGGGGTAGAACAGTTCTTC

cdr3_length: 13
j_call: TRBJ2-1
clone_size: -
v_call: TRBV11-3
d_call: -
cdr3_aa: CASSLVRAHEQFF
cdr3_nt: TGTGCCAGCAGCTTAGTCCGGGCCCATGAGCAGTTCTTC

cdr3_length: 14
j_call: TRBJ2-5
clone_size: -
v_call: TRBV28
d_call: -
cdr3_aa: CASSLRVLRETQYF
cdr3_nt: TGTGCCAGCAGTTTAAGGGTCCTTAGAGAGACCCAGTACTTC

cdr3_length: 13
j_call: TRBJ1-2
clone_size: many
v_call: TRBV12-3/TRBV12-4
d_call: -
cdr3_aa: CASSFSVNYGYTF
cdr3_nt: TGTGCCAGCAGTTTTTCAGTGAACTATGGCTACACCTTC

cdr3_length: 15
j_call: TRBJ1-1
clone_size: -
v_call: TRBV3-1
d_call: -
cdr3_aa: CASSQVGSAPAEAFF
cdr3_nt: TGTGCCAGCAGCCAAGTGGGCAGCGCCCCTGCTGAAGCTTTCTTT

cdr3_length: 16
j_call: TRBJ1-1
clone_size: -
v_call: TRBV19
d_call: -
cdr3_aa: CATSNVGGLVRTEAFF
cdr3_nt: TGTGCCACTTCCAACGTGGGAGGCCTAGTGAGGACTGAAGCTTTCTTT

cdr3_length: 15
j_call: TRBJ2-3
clone_size: few
v_call: TRBV7-3
d_call: TRBD2
cdr3_aa: CASSPLAGVVDTQYF
cdr3_nt: TGTGCCAGCAGCCCACTAGCGGGAGTGGTAGATACGCAGTATTTT

cdr3_length: 17
j_call: TRBJ1-4
clone_size: few
v_call: TRBV5-1
d_call: TRBD1
cdr3_aa: CASSVGDRVGFREKLFF
cdr3_nt: TGCGCCAGCAGCGTCGGGGACAGGGTGGGTTTCCGGGAAAAACTGTTTTTT

cdr3_length: 14
j_call: TRBJ2-7
clone_size: -
v_call: TRBV9
d_call: -
cdr3_aa: CASAPAGFGYEQYF
cdr3_nt: TGTGCCAGCGCCCCCGCGGGCTTTGGCTACGAGCAGTACTTC

cdr3_length: 15
j_call: TRBJ1-1
clone_size: -
v_call: TRBV4-3
d_call: -
cdr3_aa: CASSQDESGFDEAFF
cdr3_nt: TGCGCCAGCAGCCAAGATGAGTCAGGGTTCGATGAAGCTTTCTTT

cdr3_length: 15
j_call: TRBJ1-1
clone_size: -
v_call: TRBV6-1
d_call: -
cdr3_aa: CASRPPLTGGTEAFF
cdr3_nt: TGTGCCAGCAGACCTCCCCTGACAGGAGGGACTGAAGCTTTCTTT

cdr3_length: 12
j_call: TRBJ1-1
clone_size: -
v_call: TRBV20-1
d_call: -
cdr3_aa: CSASRGDLEAFF
cdr3_nt: TGCAGTGCTAGCCGGGGAGACCTAGAAGCTTTCTTT

cdr3_length: 15
j_call: TRBJ2-3
clone_size: -
v_call: TRBV9
d_call: TRBD2
cdr3_aa: CASSVSGGGADTQYF
cdr3_nt: TGTGCCAGCAGCGTAAGCGGGGGGGGCGCAGATACGCAGTATTTT

cdr3_length: 12
j_call: TRBJ2-7
clone_size: -
v_call: TRBV20-1
d_call: TRBD2
cdr3_aa: CSGAGGLGEQYF
cdr3_nt: TGCAGTGGGGCCGGGGGGTTAGGCGAGCAGTACTTC

cdr3_length: 11
j_call: TRBJ2-7
clone_size: many
v_call: TRBV12-3/TRBV12-4
d_call: -
cdr3_aa: CASSRTDEQYF
cdr3_nt: TGTGCCAGCAGTCGGACAGATGAGCAGTACTTC

cdr3_length: 16
j_call: TRBJ2-6
clone_size: few
v_call: TRBV5-6
d_call: -
cdr3_aa: CASSVRVLMGANVLTF
cdr3_nt: TGTGCCAGCAGCGTCAGGGTCCTGATGGGGGCCAACGTCCTGACTTTC

cdr3_length: 17
j_call: TRBJ1-1
clone_size: few
v_call: TRBV7-8
d_call: -
cdr3_aa: CASRRGGHPAMNTEAFF
cdr3_nt: TGTGCCAGCAGACGAGGGGGTCACCCGGCCATGAACACTGAAGCTTTCTTT

cdr3_length: 9
j_call: TRBJ1-2
clone_size: few
v_call: TRBV29-1
d_call: -
cdr3_aa: CSVELGYTF
cdr3_nt: TGCAGCGTTGAACTTGGCTACACCTTC

cdr3_length: 18
j_call: TRBJ1-2
clone_size: few
v_call: TRBV20-1
d_call: -
cdr3_aa: CSARSHTTRTPLVYGYTF
cdr3_nt: TGCAGTGCTAGATCGCACACGACTCGAACGCCTCTGGTATATGGCTACACCTTC

cdr3_length: 16
j_call: TRBJ2-6
clone_size: -
v_call: TRBV5-1
d_call: TRBD2
cdr3_aa: CASSLTSGRGANVLTF
cdr3_nt: TGCGCCAGCAGCCTGACTAGCGGGAGGGGGGCCAACGTCCTGACTTTC

cdr3_length: 16
j_call: TRBJ2-1
clone_size: -
v_call: TRBV7-3
d_call: TRBD1
cdr3_aa: CASSSPRGSSYNEQFF
cdr3_nt: TGTGCCAGCAGCTCGCCCAGGGGGAGCTCCTACAATGAGCAGTTCTTC

cdr3_length: 16
j_call: TRBJ1-1
clone_size: few
v_call: TRBV5-1
d_call: -
cdr3_aa: CASSLQTGGTNTEAFF
cdr3_nt: TGCGCCAGCAGCTTGCAAACGGGGGGCACGAACACTGAAGCTTTCTTT